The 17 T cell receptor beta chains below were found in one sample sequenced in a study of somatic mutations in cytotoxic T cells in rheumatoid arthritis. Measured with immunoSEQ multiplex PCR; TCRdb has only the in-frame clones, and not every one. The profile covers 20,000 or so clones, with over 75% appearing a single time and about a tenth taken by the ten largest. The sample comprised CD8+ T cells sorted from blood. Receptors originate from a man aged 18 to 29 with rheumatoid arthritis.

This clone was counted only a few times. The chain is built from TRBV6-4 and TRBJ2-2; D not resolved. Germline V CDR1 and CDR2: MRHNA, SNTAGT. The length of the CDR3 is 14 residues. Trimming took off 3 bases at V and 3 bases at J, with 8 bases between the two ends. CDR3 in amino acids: CASSDKADTGELFF. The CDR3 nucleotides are TGTGCCAGCAGTGATAAGGCGGACACCGGGGAGCTGTTTTTT.

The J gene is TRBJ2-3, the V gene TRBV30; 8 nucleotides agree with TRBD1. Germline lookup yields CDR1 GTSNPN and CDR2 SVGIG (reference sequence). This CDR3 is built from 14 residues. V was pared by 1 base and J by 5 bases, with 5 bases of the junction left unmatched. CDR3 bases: TGTGCCTGGAGTGAGGGGACAGGAAAAGATACGCAGTATTTT. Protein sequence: CAWSEGTGKDTQYF.

CDR3 sequence: CASSQNLNTEAFF. Here the CDR3 DNA reads TGTGCCAGCAGTCAAAACTTGAACACTGAAGCTTTCTTT. The chain links TRBV6-5 to TRBJ1-1; D gene uncertain. V gave up 5 bases and J gave up 0 bases, with 7 bases separating them. The germline CDR1 and CDR2 sequences are MNHEY and SVGAGI. This CDR3 contains 13 residues.

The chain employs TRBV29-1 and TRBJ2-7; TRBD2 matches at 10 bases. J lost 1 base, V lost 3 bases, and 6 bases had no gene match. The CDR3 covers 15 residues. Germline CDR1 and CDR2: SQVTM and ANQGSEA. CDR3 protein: CSVETGTSESYEQYF. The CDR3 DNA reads TGCAGCGTTGAGACCGGGACTAGCGAGTCCTACGAGCAGTACTTC.

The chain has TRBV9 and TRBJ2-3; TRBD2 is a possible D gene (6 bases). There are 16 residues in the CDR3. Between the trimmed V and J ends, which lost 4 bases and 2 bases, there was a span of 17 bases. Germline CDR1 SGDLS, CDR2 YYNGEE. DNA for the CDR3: TGTGCCAGCAGCTCCCGTCCCGGGGGATACACAGATACGCAGTATTTT. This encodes CASSSRPGGYTDTQYF.

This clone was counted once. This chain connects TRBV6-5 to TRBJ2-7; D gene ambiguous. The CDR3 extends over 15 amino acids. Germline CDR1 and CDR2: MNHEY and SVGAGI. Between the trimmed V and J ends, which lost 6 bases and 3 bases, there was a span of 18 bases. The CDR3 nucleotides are TGTGCCAGCAGAGAGAAGGCGCTAGTGGGCTACGAGCAGTACTTC. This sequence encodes CASREKALVGYEQYF.

DNA of the CDR3: TGTGCCAGTAGTATTCTACCCGATCTCAGCAATCAGCCCCAGCATTTT. This translates into CASSILPDLSNQPQHF. The V gene is TRBV19, the J gene TRBJ1-5, with no clear D. The V gene lost 3 bases and the J gene lost 1 base, with 13 bases spanning the gap. Germline V gene sequence: CDR1 LNHDA, CDR2 SQIVND (reference sequence). The CDR3 loop spans 16 amino acids.

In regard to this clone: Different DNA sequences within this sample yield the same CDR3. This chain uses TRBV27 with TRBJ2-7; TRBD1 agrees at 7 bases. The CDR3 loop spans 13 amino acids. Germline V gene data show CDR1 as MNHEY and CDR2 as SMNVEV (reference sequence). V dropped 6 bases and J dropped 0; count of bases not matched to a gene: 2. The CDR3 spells CASSRDSSYEQYF. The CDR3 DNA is TGTGCCAGCAGCCGGGACAGCTCCTACGAGCAGTACTTC.

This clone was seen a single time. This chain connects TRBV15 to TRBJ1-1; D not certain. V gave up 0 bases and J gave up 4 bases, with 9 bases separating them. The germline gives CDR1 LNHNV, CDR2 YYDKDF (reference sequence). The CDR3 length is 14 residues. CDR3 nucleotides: TGTGCCACCAGCAGAGACGGACGGTCCACTGAAGCTTTCTTT. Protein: CATSRDGRSTEAFF.

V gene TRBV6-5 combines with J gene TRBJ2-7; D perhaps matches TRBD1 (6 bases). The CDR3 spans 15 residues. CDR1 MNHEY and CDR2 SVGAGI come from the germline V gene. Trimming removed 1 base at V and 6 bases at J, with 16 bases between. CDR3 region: CASSYLGGPRGEQYF. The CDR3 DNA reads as TGTGCCAGCAGTTACTTAGGGGGTCCGAGGGGCGAGCAGTACTTC.

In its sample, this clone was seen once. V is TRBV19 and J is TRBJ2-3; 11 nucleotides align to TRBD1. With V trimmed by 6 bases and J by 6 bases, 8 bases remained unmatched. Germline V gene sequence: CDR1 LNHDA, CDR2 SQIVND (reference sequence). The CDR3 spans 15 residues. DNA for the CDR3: TGTGCCAGTAGAACCGGGACAGGGGGTTCGGATACGCAGTATTTT. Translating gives CASRTGTGGSDTQYF.

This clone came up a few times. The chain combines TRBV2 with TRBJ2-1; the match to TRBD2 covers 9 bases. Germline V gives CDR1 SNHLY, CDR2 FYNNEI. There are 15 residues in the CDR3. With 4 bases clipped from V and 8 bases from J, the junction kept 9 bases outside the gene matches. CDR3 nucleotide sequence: TGTGCCAGCAGTGGACCTAGCGGGGTCTTAGATGAGCAGTTCTTC. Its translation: CASSGPSGVLDEQFF.

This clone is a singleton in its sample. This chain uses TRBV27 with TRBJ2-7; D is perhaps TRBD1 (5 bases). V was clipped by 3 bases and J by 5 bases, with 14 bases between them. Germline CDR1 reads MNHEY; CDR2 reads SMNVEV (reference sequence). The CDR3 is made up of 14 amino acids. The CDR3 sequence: CASSFISRVHEQYF. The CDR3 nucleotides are TGTGCCAGCAGTTTTATTTCCAGGGTACACGAGCAGTACTTC.

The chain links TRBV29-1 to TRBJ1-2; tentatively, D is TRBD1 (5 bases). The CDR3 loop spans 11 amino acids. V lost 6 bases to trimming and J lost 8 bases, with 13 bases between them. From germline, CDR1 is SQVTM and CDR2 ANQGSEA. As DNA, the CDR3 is TGCAGCGTAGGGACGGCGGGAGGCTACACCTTC. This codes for CSVGTAGGYTF.

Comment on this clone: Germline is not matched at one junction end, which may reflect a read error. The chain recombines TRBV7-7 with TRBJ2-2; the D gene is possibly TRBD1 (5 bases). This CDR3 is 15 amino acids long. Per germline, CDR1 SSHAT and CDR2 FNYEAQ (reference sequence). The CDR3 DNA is TGTGCTAGCAGCTGGGGCGACGGGAACACCGGGGAGCTGTTTTTT. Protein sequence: CASSWGDGNTGELFF.

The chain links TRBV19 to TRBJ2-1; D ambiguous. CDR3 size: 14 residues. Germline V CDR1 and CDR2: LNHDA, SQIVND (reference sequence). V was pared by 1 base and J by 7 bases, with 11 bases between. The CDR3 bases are TGTGCCAGTAGTATAGGTGCCGCCCCGAATGAGCAGTTCTTC. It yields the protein CASSIGAAPNEQFF.

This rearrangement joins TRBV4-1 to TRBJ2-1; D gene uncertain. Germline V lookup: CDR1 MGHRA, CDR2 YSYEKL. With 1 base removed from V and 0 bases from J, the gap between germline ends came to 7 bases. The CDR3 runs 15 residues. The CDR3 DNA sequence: TGCGCCAGCAGCCAAGTACTGAGCTCCTACAATGAGCAGTTCTTC. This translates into CASSQVLSSYNEQFF.